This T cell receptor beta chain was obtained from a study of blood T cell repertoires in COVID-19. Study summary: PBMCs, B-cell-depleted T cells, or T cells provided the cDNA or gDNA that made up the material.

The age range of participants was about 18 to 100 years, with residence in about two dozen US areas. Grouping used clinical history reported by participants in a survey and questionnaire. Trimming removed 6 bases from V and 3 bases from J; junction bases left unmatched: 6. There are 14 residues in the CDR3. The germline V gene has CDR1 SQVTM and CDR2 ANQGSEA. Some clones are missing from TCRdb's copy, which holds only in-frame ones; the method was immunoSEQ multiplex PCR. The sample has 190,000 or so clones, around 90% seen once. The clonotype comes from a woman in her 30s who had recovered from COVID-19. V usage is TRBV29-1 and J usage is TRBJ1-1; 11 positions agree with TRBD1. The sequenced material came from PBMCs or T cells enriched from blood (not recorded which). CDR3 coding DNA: TGCAGCGTGCTGGGACAGGGGGTCGACACTGAAGCTTTCTTT. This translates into CSVLGQGVDTEAFF.